The T cell receptor (beta chain) under discussion was sequenced for a study of cytomegalovirus exposure and HLA in healthy donors. Whole-study results and caveats: Among TCR sequences, most were rare, though some public TCRs appeared in many donors. Later analysis identified several of the most significant clusters that appeared linked to common viral pathogens. What a later analysis reportedly showed was that an Asian-associated ancestry cluster had fewer N-insertions than the approximately 670-donor mean. For cytomegalovirus status, the classifier reportedly gave diagnoses with high specificity and sensitivity.

The CDR3 spans 13 residues. The germline V gene encodes CDR1 SEHNR and CDR2 FQNEAQ (reference sequence). Deletions cut 2 bases from V and 5 bases from J, with 9 bases between. With regard to this clone: Its target is not known.

PCR used 60 Vbeta primers and 13 Jbeta primers. Here immunoSEQ multiplex PCR was the method, and the copy in TCRdb shows in-frame clones only, minus some. The sample holds some 210,000 clones; approximately 82% are singletons and the top ten take 10%. Sample: PBMCs. The source of this sequence is a woman aged 45-65 years in good health and CMV-seropositive. This rearrangement joins TRBV7-9 to TRBJ1-2; D possibly corresponds to TRBD1 (6 bases). As DNA, the CDR3 is TGTGCCAGCAGCTTAACTGGACAGTATGGCTACACCTTC. It translates to CASSLTGQYGYTF.